The 16 T cell receptor beta chains presented below share a single source sample, sequenced in a study of Ad26.COV2.S vaccination and SARS-CoV-2 variants. Using immunoSEQ multiplex PCR, the repertoire was profiled, and TCRdb retains in-frame clones only, with some absent. The table includes about 680,000 clones, around 89% detected once. As to treatment: roughly 18 received Ad26.COV2.S at low or high dose, single or two shots; roughly five received placebo; per-sample allocation not given. Specimen acquisition occurred on day 63 following the initial vaccine or placebo injection. Sequenced here: peripheral blood, sampled in a trial of Ad26.COV2.S vaccine versus placebo. These receptors all come from a person aged 18-60 years who received the Ad26.COV2.S COVID-19 vaccine or a placebo.

The V and J genes are TRBV12-3 or TRBV12-4 and TRBJ1-3, with a weak D call TRBD1 (5 bases). The V and J ends lost 7 bases and 2 bases respectively, with 9 bases between them. The CDR3 covers 13 residues. The CDR3 loop reads CASKTGAGNTIYF. The CDR3 DNA reads as TGTGCCAGCAAAACGGGGGCTGGAAACACCATATATTTT.

The chain joins TRBV25-1 to TRBJ2-7; the match to TRBD1 covers 7 bases. Germline assignment: CDR1 MGHDK and CDR2 SYGVNS. This CDR3 has 15 residues. The junction had 9 bases not matched to a gene; V was cut back by 4 bases and J by 3 bases. CDR3 bases: TGTGCCAGCAGTGTCCCGGGACAGAAAGGCTACGAGCAGTACTTC. Its protein product is CASSVPGQKGYEQYF.

This chain links TRBV18 with TRBJ2-7; D not resolved. The CDR3 loop spans 14 amino acids. From germline, CDR1 is KGHSH and CDR2 LQKENI. V was pared by 0 bases and J by 2 bases, with 8 bases between. The CDR3 region has the DNA TGTGCCAGCTCACCACCCCAGGCCCCCTACGAGCAGTACTTC. Its translation: CASSPPQAPYEQYF. The full variable domain, with the rest looked up from reference TRBV18 and TRBJ2-7, is NAGVMQNPRHLVRRRGQEARLRCSPMKGHSHVYWYRQLPEEGLKFMVYLQKENIIDESGMPKERFSAEFPKEGPSILRIQQVVRGDSAAYFCASSPPQAPYEQYFGPGTRLTVT.

The DNA of the CDR3 is TGCGCCAGCAGCTTGTGGTACGGGACACAGAACACTGAAGCTTTCTTT. This codes for CASSLWYGTQNTEAFF. J is TRBJ1-1 and V is TRBV5-1, with D possibly matching TRBD1 (6 bases). Trimming cost V 1 base and J 1 base, with 14 bases left between them. Germline loops: CDR1 SGHRS, CDR2 YFSETQ. The CDR3 length is 16 residues.

In nucleotides, the CDR3 is TGTGCGGCGGGGACGTCGATGAACACTGAAGCTTTCTTT. It translates to CAAGTSMNTEAFF. V is TRBV12-5 and J is TRBJ1-1, with D maybe TRBD1 (5 bases). Germline V gives CDR1 LGHNT, CDR2 FRNRAP. The CDR3 is 13 residues long.

This clone was picked up a small number of times. The chain joins TRBV18 to TRBJ1-6, with TRBD1 matching 7 bases. This CDR3 spans 12 amino acids. From germline, CDR1 is KGHSH and CDR2 LQKENI. Trimming took 4 bases from V and 11 from J; bases not matched to a gene: 2. CDR3 sequence reads: CASSLQGTPLHF. Written as DNA, the CDR3 is TGTGCCAGCTCACTACAGGGGACACCCCTCCACTTT.

V is TRBV4-3 and J is TRBJ1-2; possibly TRBD1 for D (6 bases). CDR3 size: 14 residues. The germline V and J ends were trimmed by 4 bases and 4 bases, with 13 bases remaining between them. Germline loops: CDR1 LGHNA, CDR2 YSLEER. CDR3 protein: CASSPNTGFYGYTF. CDR3 bases: TGCGCCAGCAGCCCTAACACAGGGTTCTATGGCTACACCTTC.

With regard to this clone: The sample carries other DNA sequences with the same CDR3. The rearrangement joins TRBV7-3 to TRBJ1-1; no clear D gene. Germline lookup yields CDR1 SGHTA and CDR2 FQGTGA. The CDR3 contains 13 residues. V was pared by 5 bases and J by 0 bases, with 7 bases between. The CDR3 spells CASSLSLNTEAFF. CDR3 nucleotides: TGTGCCAGCAGCCTCTCTTTGAACACTGAAGCTTTCTTT.

The chain employs TRBV3-1 (or the pseudogene TRBV3-2) and TRBJ2-5; 7 nucleotides line up with TRBD2. Germline loops: CDR1 LGHDT, CDR2 YNNKEL (reference sequence). The CDR3 spans 14 residues. Trimming cost V 5 bases and J 5 bases; bases outside gene matches: 8. CDR3 nucleotides: TGTGCCAGCAGCGTCCGGACTAGTCGGGAGACCCAGTACTTC. Protein sequence: CASSVRTSRETQYF.

Here the CDR3 reads CASSLIGEPQHF. As DNA, the CDR3 is TGTGCCAGCAGTTTAATTGGAGAGCCCCAGCATTTT. The chain has TRBV27 and TRBJ1-5; no clear D. CDR3 length: 12 amino acids. Germline V gene data show CDR1 as MNHEY and CDR2 as SMNVEV (reference sequence). V was trimmed by 2 bases and J by 8 bases, leaving 7 bases between them.

The chain uses TRBV2 and TRBJ1-1; 9 bases align to TRBD1. Germline CDR1 is SNHLY and CDR2 is FYNNEI. V lost 7 bases to trimming and J lost 1 base; unmatched junction nucleotides: 4. The CDR3 runs 14 residues. CDR3 residues: CASKGQGGNTEAFF. CDR3 coding DNA: TGTGCCAGCAAGGGACAGGGCGGGAACACTGAAGCTTTCTTT.

The chain is built from TRBV15 and TRBJ2-1; D is tentatively TRBD1 or TRBD2 (7 bases each). CDR1 and CDR2 (germline): LNHNV, YYDKDF (reference sequence). The CDR3 covers 16 residues. Trimming removed 5 bases from V and 3 bases from J, with 17 bases in between. CDR3 coding DNA: TGTGCCACCAGCGACAGGGCTAGCGGTGGCTACAATGAGCAGTTCTTC. Its protein is CATSDRASGGYNEQFF.

The CDR3 loop is CASSQDRGRVTEAFF. The CDR3 bases are TGTGCCAGCAGCCAGGACAGGGGGCGGGTCACTGAAGCTTTCTTT. The chain is built from TRBV7-6 and TRBJ1-1; TRBD1 aligns across 11 bases. J gave up 4 bases and V 5 bases, and 6 bases lay outside the gene matches. Germline V gene lookup returns CDR1 SGHVS and CDR2 FNYEAQ. CDR3 length: 15 residues.

The chain uses TRBV6-5 and TRBJ2-7, with D possibly being TRBD2 (6 bases). Trimming cost V 6 bases and J 7 bases, with 16 bases left between them. Germline loops: CDR1 MNHEY, CDR2 SVGAGI. The length of the CDR3 is 13 residues. CDR3 nucleotide sequence: TGTGCCAGCAGCCTCGGGGAGGCTGGAGAGCAGTACTTC. Amino acids: CASSLGEAGEQYF.

The V and J genes are TRBV27 and TRBJ1-1; D unclear. Germline V gene sequence: CDR1 MNHEY, CDR2 SMNVEV (reference sequence). V lost 4 bases and J 2 bases, leaving 8 bases between the germline ends. This CDR3 has 13 amino acids. CDR3 DNA: TGTGCCAGCAGTTATGGGCCCAACACTGAAGCTTTCTTT. Protein: CASSYGPNTEAFF.

The J gene is TRBJ1-1, the V gene TRBV30; D perhaps matches TRBD1 (5 bases). CDR1 is GTSNPN, CDR2 SVGIG, per germline (reference sequence). This CDR3 spans 13 amino acids. V shed 6 bases and J shed 3 bases, with 14 bases lying between them. CDR3 in DNA: TGTGCCTGTAGAGAGATGGGGGACACTGAAGCTTTCTTT. Translated, it gives CACREMGDTEAFF.